This is a list of T cell receptor beta chains from one sample in a study of siplizumab effects on memory and regulatory T cells. Sequencing was performed with immunoSEQ multiplex PCR; in TCRdb, only in-frame clones are kept and a portion is missing. The sample yields more than 85,000 clones, approximately 90% seen once. The material sequenced was CD4+ T cells sorted from blood. The receptors were gathered from a human donor in good health. Each CDR3 is given with its conserved first and last residue. The D gene is left open where the match is weak. Where a row states a size, it is once, few, many or the class of an expanded clone; other rows omit it.

>TRBJ2-1|-|TRBD2|TRBV7-3
CASSPTPGLARQKQFF
TGTGCCAGCAGCCCTACGCCCGGACTAGCTAGACAAAAGCAGTTCTTC
>TRBJ1-2|-|-|TRBV6-1
CASSDIFWGYTF
TGTGCCAGCAGTGATATCTTTTGGGGCTACACCTTC
>TRBJ2-7|once|TRBD1|TRBV5-1
CASSFDRVKYEQYF
TGCGCCAGCAGCTTCGACAGGGTCAAGTACGAGCAGTACTTC
>TRBJ1-2|-|-|TRBV6-1
CASRGSSGYGYTF
TGTGCCAGCAGAGGGAGCAGCGGCTATGGCTACACCTTC
>TRBJ2-3|-|TRBD2|TRBV7-2
CASSFSSGSTGTDTQYF
TGTGCCAGCAGCTTTTCTAGCGGGAGTACGGGCACAGATACGCAGTATTTT
>TRBJ1-1|-|-|TRBV28
CATDFAGNTEAFF
TGTGCCACAGACTTTGCCGGGAACACTGAAGCTTTCTTT
>TRBJ2-3|few|-|TRBV5-6
CASSLSEIVTDTQYF
TGTGCCAGCAGCTTGAGTGAAATAGTAACAGATACGCAGTATTTT
>TRBJ1-5|-|-|TRBV19
CASSRGPQGPQHF
TGTGCCAGTAGTAGGGGGCCTCAAGGGCCCCAGCATTTT
>TRBJ2-1|-|TRBD1|TRBV5-4
CASSGLDRDTWEQFF
TGTGCCAGCAGCGGCCTGGACAGGGATACTTGGGAGCAGTTCTTC
>TRBJ2-7|-|TRBD1|TRBV10-3
CAIREAQGNYEQYF
TGTGCCATCAGGGAGGCACAGGGGAATTACGAGCAGTACTTC
>TRBJ1-2|-|TRBD1|TRBV7-2
CASSVNRDRVDYGYTF
TGTGCCAGCAGCGTTAACCGGGACAGGGTCGACTATGGCTACACCTTC
>TRBJ2-2|-|-|TRBV5-1
CASSLDPRTAGELFF
TGCGCCAGCAGCTTAGACCCCAGGACCGCCGGGGAGCTGTTTTTT
>TRBJ2-3|-|-|TRBV5-1
CASSLVAGESTQYF
TGCGCCAGCAGCTTGGTGGCAGGAGAAAGTACGCAGTATTTT
>TRBJ1-2|-|-|TRBV19
CASSIGDGAERGYTF
TGTGCCAGTAGTATCGGGGATGGGGCAGAACGTGGCTACACCTTC
>TRBJ1-1|-|-|TRBV5-1
CASSVLGARTEAFF
TGCGCCAGCAGCGTTCTGGGGGCGCGGACTGAAGCTTTCTTT
>TRBJ2-5|-|-|TRBV30
CAWSEIGQIYGTQYF
TGTGCCTGGAGCGAAATTGGTCAAATCTATGGGACCCAGTACTTC
>TRBJ1-1|-|TRBD1|TRBV5-4
CASSGGQGAGTEAFF
TGTGCCAGCAGCGGGGGACAGGGGGCAGGCACTGAAGCTTTCTTT
>TRBJ2-1|once|TRBD2|TRBV6-4
CASSDQPSGVQGEQFF
TGTGCCAGCAGTGACCAGCCTAGCGGGGTTCAAGGTGAGCAGTTCTTC
>TRBJ2-2|-|-|TRBV7-3
CASSLTGRTGELFF
TGTGCCAGCAGCTTAACGGGCCGGACCGGGGAGCTGTTTTTT
>TRBJ1-4|-|-|TRBV13
CASSLRGGAKLFF
TGTGCCAGCAGCTTACGGGGGGGCGCCAAACTGTTTTTT
>TRBJ2-1|-|-|TRBV11-2
CASSLRGRGYLNEQFF
TGTGCCAGCAGCTTAAGGGGTAGGGGCTACCTGAATGAGCAGTTCTTC
>TRBJ1-2|-|TRBD1|TRBV14
CASSQRAMTGGYGYTF
TGTGCCAGCAGCCAAAGGGCCATGACAGGGGGCTATGGCTACACCTTC
>TRBJ2-1|-|TRBD1|TRBV15
CATSRPGQGFRDEQFF
TGTGCCACCAGCAGGCCTGGACAGGGGTTTAGAGATGAGCAGTTCTTC
>TRBJ2-1|-|TRBD2|TRBV6-1
CASSDLGLASGNEQFF
TGTGCCAGCAGTGATTTAGGACTAGCTAGTGGGAATGAGCAGTTCTTC
>TRBJ1-5|few|-|TRBV5-1
CASSLEGGGQPQHF
TGCGCCAGCAGCTTGGAGGGTGGCGGGCAGCCCCAGCATTTT
>TRBJ2-4|-|-|TRBV19
CASSIREGKNIQYF
TGTGCCAGTAGTATCAGGGAAGGCAAAAACATTCAGTACTTC
>TRBJ2-2|-|TRBD2|TRBV6-1
CASRISGTGELFF
TGTGCCAGCAGGATTAGCGGGACCGGGGAGCTGTTTTTT